The entry that follows covers one T cell receptor beta chain sequence. This clonotype has a handful of counts. It has no known antigen specificity. Base-call qualities are not available, and no considerably larger clone is one nucleotide away. The data were taken from a study of T cell repertoires in cytomegalovirus infection (dated by TCRdb to between 2019 and 2020). In the study overall: The HLA type of each donor mattered for the analysis, because public TCR beta signatures pointed to carriage of CMV infection along with the matching HLA type.

Sequencer: Illumina HiSeq 1500. TCRdb cleaned the public reads at Q25 with fastp, built clones with MiXCR and kept in-frame beta chains. Merged by CDR3 protein, the rows form single entries marked with the most common genes and DNA. This sample has 300,000 or so distinct CDR3 sequences in its table, and 9.6% of those were observed once. The ten top clones hold approximately 2.4% of the sample. Reading the germline V gene (reference sequence) gives CDR1 DFQATT and CDR2 SNEGSKA. V is cut back by 2 bases and J by 5 bases, with 10 bases in the junction unmatched. Measured from the cysteine to the phenylalanine, the CDR3 is 16 residues long. Just CDR3 DNA is preserved here, 48 bases in frame from base 1. Broader findings and caveats from the paper: Carriers of CMV infection plus the relevant HLA type were discriminated by the cumulative frequency of public TCR beta family members in the study cohort and in an independent roughly 380-donor cohort. In the ex vivo response, HLA-C-restricted CMV-specific TCR beta clonotypes were dominant, and in two of eight donors the single most frequent clonotype came from this HLA-C-restricted group.

The chain couples TRBV20-1 to TRBJ1-5, and 9 junction bases match TRBD1. The sequenced sample consisted of PBMCs. The receptor's source is a human donor in good health (CMV status not recorded). Some clones in this sample may be carry-over from other donors' samples. The DNA is TGCAGTGCTAGACCTCTCCTCGACAGGGGGGATCAGCCCCAGCATTTT. Protein translation: CSARPLLDRGDQPQHF.